The 16 T cell receptor beta chains given below trace back to one sample, sequenced in a study of blood T cell repertoires in COVID-19. This table comes from immunoSEQ multiplex PCR, and its TCRdb copy is limited to in-frame clones, with some not included. This table has about 140,000 clones, around 91% appearing once. The sequenced sample was peripheral blood. These receptors were obtained from a woman aged 55-69 years with active COVID-19.

CDR3 loop: CASSLAAFNQPQHF. DNA for the CDR3: TGTGCCAGCAGCTTAGCGGCCTTCAATCAGCCCCAGCATTTT. The chain combines TRBV7-9 with TRBJ1-5; D remains ambiguous. Trimming took 0 bases from V and 3 from J, leaving 6 bases between them. The CDR3 loop spans 14 amino acids. In germline, CDR1 is SEHNR, CDR2 FQNEAQ (reference sequence).

The rearrangement uses TRBV28 and TRBJ1-4; D gene unclear. V was clipped by 6 bases and J by 0 bases, with 11 bases between them. CDR3 length equals 15 residues. Germline V gene data show CDR1 as MDHEN and CDR2 as SYDVKM. CDR3 nucleotide sequence: TGTGCCAGCAGAAAACAACGTGCAACTAATGAAAAACTGTTTTTT. Protein product: CASRKQRATNEKLFF.

This chain joins TRBV6-6 and TRBJ1-5, with 8 positions matching TRBD1. The germline V gene has CDR1 MNHNY and CDR2 SVGAGI (reference sequence). With 6 bases clipped from V and 2 bases from J, the junction kept 6 bases outside the gene matches. The CDR3 spans 15 residues. The CDR3 nucleotides are TGTGCCAGCAGCCCTGGACAGGGAGGCAATCAGCCCCAGCATTTT. As protein: CASSPGQGGNQPQHF.

This chain links TRBV29-1 with TRBJ2-7; TRBD1 might be the D (6 bases). Trimming pared 7 bases from V and 6 bases from J, leaving 19 bases between. Germline V gives CDR1 SQVTM, CDR2 ANQGSEA. The CDR3 consists of 13 residues. The chain's CDR3 is CSGGTTGNGEQYF. DNA for the CDR3: TGCAGCGGCGGAACCACAGGGAACGGCGAGCAGTACTTC.

V and J are TRBV11-2 and TRBJ1-3; D remains ambiguous. The germline V gene encodes CDR1 SGHAT and CDR2 FQNNGV. Between the trimmed V and J ends, which lost 2 bases and 4 bases, there was a span of 6 bases. CDR3 length equals 13 residues. The CDR3 protein is CASSLSQGNTIYF. The CDR3 DNA reads as TGTGCCAGCAGCTTATCGCAGGGAAACACCATATATTTT.

This sequence joins TRBV5-1 and TRBJ2-1, with TRBD2 matching over 11 bases. The junction had 4 bases not matched to a gene; V was cut back by 0 bases and J by 8 bases. The CDR3 covers 15 residues. Germline V gives CDR1 SGHRS, CDR2 YFSETQ. As DNA, the CDR3 is TGCGCCAGCAGCTTGGTACTAGCGGGAGTCCATGAGCAGTTCTTC. Translation gives CASSLVLAGVHEQFF.

The chain combines TRBV7-3 with TRBJ2-1; 8 nucleotides align to TRBD2. Germline-derived CDR1 and CDR2 are SGHTA and FQGTGA. V was clipped by 5 bases and J by 5 bases; unmatched bases: 5. The CDR3 contains 14 residues. The CDR3 region has the DNA TGTGCCAGCAGCACCACTAGCGGACACAATGAGCAGTTCTTC. Translating it yields CASSTTSGHNEQFF.

The J gene is TRBJ2-7, the V gene TRBV13; 9 bases fit TRBD1. The CDR3 length is 16 residues. The germline V gene encodes CDR1 PRHDT and CDR2 FYEKMQ (reference sequence). The V and J ends lost 0 bases and 5 bases, in that order; junction bases with no gene match: 8. Here the CDR3 reads CASSLGGLDRGHEQYF. CDR3 in DNA: TGTGCCAGCAGCTTAGGGGGGTTGGACAGGGGCCACGAGCAGTACTTC.

The J gene is TRBJ1-5, the V gene TRBV27, with a weak D call TRBD1 (5 bases). The CDR3 runs 13 residues. Looked up from germline, CDR1 is MNHEY and CDR2 is SMNVEV (reference sequence). Trimming shortened V by 6 bases and J by 2 bases, and 8 bases separated the two germline ends. The CDR3 DNA is TGTGCCAGCAGGCGGGGGGGCAATCAGCCCCAGCATTTT. It encodes CASRRGGNQPQHF.

Remarks on this clone: This same CDR3 is encoded by further DNA sequences in the sample. This chain links TRBV6-6 with TRBJ1-5; TRBD1 matches at 11 bases. V trimming: 6 bases; J trimming: 2 bases; junction bases outside the gene matches: 6. This CDR3 is 16 amino acids long. Germline V lookup: CDR1 MNHNY, CDR2 SVGAGI (reference sequence). CDR3 sequence reads: CASSSGQGARNQPQHF. As DNA, the CDR3 is TGTGCCAGCAGCTCCGGACAGGGGGCTCGCAATCAGCCCCAGCATTTT.

The CDR3 DNA sequence: TGTGCCTCAGGACCGGGGGGCCCCTACGAGCAGTACTTC. Translating gives CASGPGGPYEQYF. The J gene is TRBJ2-7, the V gene TRBV15; tentative D call: TRBD2 (7 bases). V was pared by 11 bases and J by 2 bases, with 16 bases between. CDR1 LNHNV and CDR2 YYDKDF come from the germline V gene (reference sequence). The CDR3 consists of 13 residues.

The chain has TRBV10-3 and TRBJ2-1; 14 positions agree with TRBD2. Germline CDR1 reads ENHRY; CDR2 reads SYGVKD. CDR3 length equals 17 residues. V lost 6 bases to trimming and J lost 6 bases; unmatched junction nucleotides: 10. CDR3 protein: CAIRPGTSGRGSNEQFF. CDR3 nucleotide sequence: TGTGCCATCAGGCCCGGGACTAGCGGGAGAGGTTCCAATGAGCAGTTCTTC.

Concerning this clone: A read error may explain this, as a much larger clone is one base away. The same CDR3 arises from other DNA sequences in this sample as well. This chain uses TRBV19 with TRBJ1-1; maybe TRBD1 (6 bases). The CDR3 is made up of 14 amino acids. V was cut by 6 bases and J by 0 bases, with 11 bases left in between. Per germline, CDR1 LNHDA and CDR2 SQIVND (reference sequence). The CDR3 sequence is CASSPQGLNTEAFF. The CDR3 DNA follows: TGTGCCAGTAGCCCACAGGGCCTGAACACTGAAGCTTTCTTT.

This chain links TRBV3-1 (or the pseudogene TRBV3-2) with TRBJ2-1; no reliable D call. Germline-derived CDR1 and CDR2 are LGHDT and YNNKEL (reference sequence). The CDR3 runs to 16 residues. V was shortened by 4 bases and J by 4 bases, with 17 bases between the two germline ends. The CDR3 region is CASSLSPTYKYNEQFF. In DNA form, the CDR3 reads TGTGCCAGCAGCCTGTCGCCCACTTATAAATACAATGAGCAGTTCTTC.

This chain uses TRBV7-8 with TRBJ1-1, with D possibly TRBD1 on 5 matching bases. Germline V lookup: CDR1 SGHVS, CDR2 FQNEAQ. The CDR3 runs to 16 residues. Trimming removed 1 base from V and 0 bases from J, with 12 bases in between. CDR3 DNA sequence: TGTGCCAGCAGCTTAGTTAGGTGGGGCCTGAACACTGAAGCTTTCTTT. Residues: CASSLVRWGLNTEAFF.

This sequence joins TRBV28 and TRBJ1-2; D remains ambiguous. The germline gives CDR1 MDHEN, CDR2 SYDVKM. This CDR3 is built from 12 residues. The V end lost 3 bases, the J end lost 3 bases, and 5 bases lay between the germline ends. The DNA of the CDR3 is TGTGCCAGCAGTTTCTCGTACTATGGCTACACCTTC. Translating it yields CASSFSYYGYTF.